This TCR beta chain was identified during a study of T cells in Graves' hyperthyroidism and ophthalmopathy. Study as a whole: Peripheral blood draws took place at initial diagnosis, ahead of any treatment.

There were TCR beta CDR3 regions amplified from RNA transcripts. First-round RT-PCR with HTBI primers amplified the TCR CDR3 region. TCRdb recomputed calls from the multiplex PCR reads with MiXCR, one row per CDR3 protein. The sample records fewer than 850,000 distinct CDR3 sequences, about 18% being singletons. Hyperthyroidism patients were newly diagnosed, had disease duration under 2 months, and were aged 18 to 65 years. Under 12 ml fresh peripheral blood yielded the PBMCs. The V gene's germline CDR1 is SQVTM and CDR2 ANQGSEA. Trimming pared 3 bases from V and 0 bases from J, leaving 9 bases between. The CDR3 length is 14 residues.

What was sequenced was blood. This TCR derives from a man aged 45-60 years with Graves' hyperthyroidism. The chain employs TRBV29-1 and TRBJ1-3; no definite D call. The CDR3 DNA follows: TGCAGCGTTGATTTTTCGGGCTCTGGAAACACCATATATTTT. Translation gives CSVDFSGSGNTIYF. The full variable domain, with the rest looked up from reference TRBV29-1 and TRBJ1-3, is SAVISQKPSRDICQRGTSLTIQCQVDSQVTMMFWYRQQPGQSLTLIATANQGSEATYESGFVIDKFPISRPNLTFSTLTVSNMSPEDSSIYLCSVDFSGSGNTIYFGEGSWLTVV.